This is a list of T cell receptor beta chains from one sample in a study of human T cells and chemical hapten exposure. TCRdb independently ran MiXCR on the RACE reads; one entry per CDR3 protein. Of under 75,000 distinct CDR3 sequences in the sample, 11% were seen once. The sample was whole blood, taken in connection with sensitization to the hapten diphenylcyclopropenone (DPC). These receptors were obtained from a woman in her 50s with alopecia areata. Some clones in this sample may be carry-over from other donors' samples. Both conserved end residues are part of each CDR3. A D gene is named only where the DNA matches it firmly. Some rows mark clone size as missing; the rest say once, few, many or name a class of expanded clone.

D	size	V	J	DNA	CDR3
NA	few	TRBV11-1	TRBJ2-7	TGTGCCAGCAGCTTAGGAGGCGGCGAGCAGTACTTC	CASSLGGGEQYF
NA	NA	TRBV18	TRBJ1-3	TGTGCCAGCTCACCCGGGACTGGCTCTGGAAACACCATATATTTT	CASSPGTGSGNTIYF
NA	NA	TRBV2	TRBJ1-2	TGTGCCAGCAGTGAAGTTAGCTCTCTCTTCCCCTACACCTTC	CASSEVSSLFPYTF
NA	NA	TRBV20-1	TRBJ1-2	TGCAGTGCAAAACCCCCCGACAGGACCTATGGCTACACCTTC	CSAKPPDRTYGYTF
NA	few	TRBV5-1	TRBJ2-1	TGCGCCAGCAGCTTGGTAGGGGCGCGATACAATGAGCAGTTCTTC	CASSLVGARYNEQFF
TRBD1	many	TRBV14	TRBJ2-4	TGTGCCAGCAGTCCCACTCGGGACAGCAAAAACATTCAGTACTTC	CASSPTRDSKNIQYF
NA	few	TRBV7-9	TRBJ2-7	TGTGCCAGCAGCTTTTCGGGGGAGCAGTACTTC	CASSFSGEQYF
NA	few	TRBV7-6	TRBJ2-7	TGTGCCAGCAGCTCCCTCAGGGGCGCGGGGGAGCAGTACTTC	CASSSLRGAGEQYF
NA	NA	TRBV28	TRBJ2-6	TGTGCCAGCAGTGGGGATCGGAGCCTCTCTGGGGCCAACGTCCTGACTTTC	CASSGDRSLSGANVLTF
TRBD1	few	TRBV10-3	TRBJ1-2	TGTGCCATCAGTACACTATTCCCGGACAGGGGAGGTGGCTACACCTTC	CAISTLFPDRGGGYTF
NA	few	TRBV29-1	TRBJ1-1	TGCAGCGCCCGGACAAACCTAAACACTGAAGCTTTCTTT	CSARTNLNTEAFF
NA	many	TRBV7-8	TRBJ2-2	TGTGCCAGCAGCCCCCTTTCGAACACCGGGGAGCTGTTTTTT	CASSPLSNTGELFF
NA	many	TRBV12-2	TRBJ1-2	TGTGCAAGTCGCTTAGCGCCGGGGGGCGAGAACTATGGCTACACCTTC	CASRLAPGGENYGYTF
NA	few	TRBV11-2	TRBJ2-1	TGTGCCAGCAGCTTAAATGGGAATGAGCAGTTCTTC	CASSLNGNEQFF
NA	few	TRBV28	TRBJ2-1	TGTGCCAGCATAGGGTACAGGGAAGGGCGGTCCGAGCAGTTCTTC	CASIGYREGRSEQFF
NA	many	TRBV20-1	TRBJ1-4	TGCAGTGCTAGAGACCCCACTCTGGCTCTTTATAATGAAAAACTGTTTTTT	CSARDPTLALYNEKLFF
TRBD1	few	TRBV11-3	TRBJ1-1	TGTGCCAGCAGCTTAGGTCTGGGACAGACGAACACTGAAGCTTTCTTT	CASSLGLGQTNTEAFF
TRBD1	many	TRBV12-3/TRBV12-4	TRBJ2-3	TGTGCCAGCATCCCTACAGGGGCGTCTAGCACAGATACGCAGTATTTT	CASIPTGASSTDTQYF
NA	many	TRBV15	TRBJ1-5	TGTGCCACCAGCAGAGGCCTTACTGATCAGCCCCAGCATTTT	CATSRGLTDQPQHF
TRBD2	NA	TRBV7-2	TRBJ2-2	TGTGCCAGCAGCTTTAGCGGGAGGGCCAAAGGGGAGCTGTTTTTT	CASSFSGRAKGELFF
NA	many	TRBV7-8	TRBJ1-4	TGTGCCAGCAGCCCCAACGCCGGGAGAAATGAAAAACTGTTTTTT	CASSPNAGRNEKLFF
NA	many	TRBV6-1	TRBJ2-3	TGTGCCAGCAGCCTCACTGTTTCTTCTACAGATACGCAGTATTTT	CASSLTVSSTDTQYF
NA	many	TRBV11-2	TRBJ2-3	TGTGCCAGCAGCTTCAGGCCCACAGATACGCAGTATTTT	CASSFRPTDTQYF
NA	NA	TRBV2	TRBJ1-2	TGTGCCAGCCTACCACGCAGGGACCATGGCTACACCTTC	CASLPRRDHGYTF
NA	many	TRBV12-3/TRBV12-4	TRBJ2-6	TGTGCCAGCAGGCCCCTGGGATCTGGGGCCAACGTCCTGACTTTC	CASRPLGSGANVLTF
TRBD1	few	TRBV28	TRBJ2-4	TGTGCCAGCTCTGACTGGACAGGGGGAAACATTCAGTACTTC	CASSDWTGGNIQYF